Presented here are 4 T cell receptor beta chains from one specimen sequenced in a study of blood T cell repertoires in COVID-19. Using immunoSEQ multiplex PCR, the repertoire was profiled, and TCRdb retains in-frame clones only, with some absent. The top ten clones hold approximately 9.4% of a sample with about 180,000 clones, 70% to 90% of them seen once. The sample was peripheral blood. The source is an elderly woman with acute or convalescent COVID-19.

This clone was detected only a few times. V is TRBV7-2 and J is TRBJ1-5; 8 positions match TRBD1. CDR1 is SGHTA and CDR2 is FQGNSA in the germline V gene. Trimming cost V 3 bases and J 10 bases; bases outside gene matches: 8. There are 14 residues in the CDR3. CDR3 region: CASSLGQGAIPQHF. CDR3 nucleotides: TGTGCCAGCAGCTTGGGGCAGGGGGCGATCCCCCAGCATTTT.

The J gene is TRBJ2-3, the V gene TRBV5-5, with 11 bases lining up with TRBD1. CDR3 length: 15 residues. The V gene end was trimmed by 3 bases and the J gene end by 0 bases; junction bases not matched to a gene: 0. Germline CDR1 reads SGHKS; CDR2 reads YYEKEE (reference sequence). The CDR3 loop reads CASSWDRGSTDTQYF. In nucleotides, the CDR3 is TGTGCCAGCAGCTGGGACAGGGGGAGCACAGATACGCAGTATTTT.

The chain has TRBV7-9 and TRBJ1-1; D not certain. Germline assignment: CDR1 SEHNR and CDR2 FQNEAQ (reference sequence). Trimming cost V 5 bases and J 10 bases, with 17 bases left between them. The CDR3 length is 13 residues. CDR3 nucleotide sequence: TGTGCCAGCAGCGCAACCCCCCGTAGTAGAGCTTTCTTT. Its translation: CASSATPRSRAFF.

The V call is TRBV5-1, the J call TRBJ2-7; TRBD1 matches 7 bases. The germline V gene encodes CDR1 SGHRS and CDR2 YFSETQ. V was pared by 4 bases and J by 6 bases, with 10 bases of the junction left unmatched. This CDR3 is built from 14 residues. CDR3 nucleotides: TGCGCCAGCAGCCTACTGACAGGGACGGGCGAGCAGTACTTC. This encodes CASSLLTGTGEQYF. Variable domain in full (rest from reference TRBV5-1 and TRBJ2-7): KAGVTQTPRYLIKTRGQQVTLSCSPISGHRSVSWYQQTPGQGLQFLFEYFSETQRNKGNFPGRFSGRQFSNSRSEMNVSTLELGDSALYLCASSLLTGTGEQYFGPGTRLTVT.